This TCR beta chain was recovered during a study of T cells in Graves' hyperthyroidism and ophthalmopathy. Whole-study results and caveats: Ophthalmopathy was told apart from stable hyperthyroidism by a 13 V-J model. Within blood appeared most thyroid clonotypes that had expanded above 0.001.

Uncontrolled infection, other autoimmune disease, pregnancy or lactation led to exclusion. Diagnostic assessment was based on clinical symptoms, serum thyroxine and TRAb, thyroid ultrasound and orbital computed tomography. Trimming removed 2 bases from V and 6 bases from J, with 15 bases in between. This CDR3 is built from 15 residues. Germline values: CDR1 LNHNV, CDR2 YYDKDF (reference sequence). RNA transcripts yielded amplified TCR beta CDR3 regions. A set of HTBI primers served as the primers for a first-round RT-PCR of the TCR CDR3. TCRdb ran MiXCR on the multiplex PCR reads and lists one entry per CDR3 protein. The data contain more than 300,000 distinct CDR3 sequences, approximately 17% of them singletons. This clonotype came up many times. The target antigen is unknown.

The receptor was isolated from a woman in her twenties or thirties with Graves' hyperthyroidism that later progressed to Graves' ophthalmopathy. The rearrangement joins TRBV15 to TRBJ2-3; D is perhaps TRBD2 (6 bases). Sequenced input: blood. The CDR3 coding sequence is TGTGCCACCAGCAGACACCCGCGGGGCGACGATACGCAGTATTTT. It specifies CATSRHPRGDDTQYF.